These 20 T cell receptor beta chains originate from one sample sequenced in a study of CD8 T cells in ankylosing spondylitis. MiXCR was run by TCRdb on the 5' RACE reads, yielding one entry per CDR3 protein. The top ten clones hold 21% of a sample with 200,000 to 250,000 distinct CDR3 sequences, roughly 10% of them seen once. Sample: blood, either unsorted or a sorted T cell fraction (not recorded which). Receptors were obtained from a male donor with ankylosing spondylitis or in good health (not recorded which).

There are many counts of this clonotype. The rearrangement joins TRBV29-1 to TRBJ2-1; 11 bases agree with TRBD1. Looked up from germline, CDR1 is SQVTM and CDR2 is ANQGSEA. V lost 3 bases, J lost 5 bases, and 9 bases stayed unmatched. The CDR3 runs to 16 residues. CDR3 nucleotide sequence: TGCAGCGTTGATACCGGACAGGGGGCTCTCCACAATGAGCAGTTCTTC. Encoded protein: CSVDTGQGALHNEQFF.

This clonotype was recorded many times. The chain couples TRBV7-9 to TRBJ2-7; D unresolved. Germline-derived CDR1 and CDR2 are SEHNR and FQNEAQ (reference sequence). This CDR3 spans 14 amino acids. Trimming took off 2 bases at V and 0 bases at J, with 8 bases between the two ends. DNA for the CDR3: TGTGCCAGCAGCTTAATCTCGGGCTCCTACGAGCAGTACTTC. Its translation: CASSLISGSYEQYF.

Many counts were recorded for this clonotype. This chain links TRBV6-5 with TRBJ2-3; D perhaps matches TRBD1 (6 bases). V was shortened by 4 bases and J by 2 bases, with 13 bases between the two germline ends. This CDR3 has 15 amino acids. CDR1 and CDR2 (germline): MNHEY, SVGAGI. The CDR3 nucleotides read TGTGCCAGCAGTTCAAGGACAGCCTCCACAGATACGCAGTATTTT. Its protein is CASSSRTASTDTQYF.

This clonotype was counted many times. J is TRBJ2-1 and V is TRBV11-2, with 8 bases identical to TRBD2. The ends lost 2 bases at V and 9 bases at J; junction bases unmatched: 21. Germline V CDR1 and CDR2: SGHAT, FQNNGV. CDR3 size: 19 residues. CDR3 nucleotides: TGTGCCAGCAGCTTAAAAGTTGGGGAGGCGGGGGGTTGGAGTCCTGAGCAGTTCTTC. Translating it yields CASSLKVGEAGGWSPEQFF.

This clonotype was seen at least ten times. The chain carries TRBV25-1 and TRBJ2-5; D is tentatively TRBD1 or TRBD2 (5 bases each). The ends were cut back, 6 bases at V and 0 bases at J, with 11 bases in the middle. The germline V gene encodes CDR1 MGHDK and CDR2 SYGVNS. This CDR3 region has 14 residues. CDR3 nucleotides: TGTGCCAGCAGCAGGGACCGTTACCAAGAGACCCAGTACTTC. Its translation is CASSRDRYQETQYF.

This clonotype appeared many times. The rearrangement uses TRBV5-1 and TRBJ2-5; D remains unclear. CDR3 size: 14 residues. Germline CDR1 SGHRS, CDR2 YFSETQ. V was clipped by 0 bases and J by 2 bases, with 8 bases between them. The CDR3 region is CASSLGAFQETQYF. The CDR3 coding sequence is TGCGCCAGCAGCTTGGGGGCTTTTCAAGAGACCCAGTACTTC.

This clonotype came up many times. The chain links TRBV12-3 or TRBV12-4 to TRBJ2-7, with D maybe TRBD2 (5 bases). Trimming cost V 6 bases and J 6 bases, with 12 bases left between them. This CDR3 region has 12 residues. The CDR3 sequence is CASRGPAGEQYF. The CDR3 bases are TGTGCCAGCAGGGGTCCCGCGGGCGAGCAGTACTTC.

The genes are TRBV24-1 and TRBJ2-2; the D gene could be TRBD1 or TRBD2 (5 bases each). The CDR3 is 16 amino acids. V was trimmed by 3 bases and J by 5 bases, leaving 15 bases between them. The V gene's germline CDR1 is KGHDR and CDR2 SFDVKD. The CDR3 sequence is CATSDMRGEITGELFF. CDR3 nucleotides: TGTGCCACCAGTGATATGAGGGGCGAGATAACCGGGGAGCTGTTTTTT.

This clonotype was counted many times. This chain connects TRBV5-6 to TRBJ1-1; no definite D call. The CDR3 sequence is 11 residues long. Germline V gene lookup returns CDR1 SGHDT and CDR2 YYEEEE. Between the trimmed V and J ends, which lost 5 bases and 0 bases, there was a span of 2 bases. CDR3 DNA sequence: TGTGCCAGCAGTATGAACACTGAAGCTTTCTTT. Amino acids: CASSMNTEAFF.

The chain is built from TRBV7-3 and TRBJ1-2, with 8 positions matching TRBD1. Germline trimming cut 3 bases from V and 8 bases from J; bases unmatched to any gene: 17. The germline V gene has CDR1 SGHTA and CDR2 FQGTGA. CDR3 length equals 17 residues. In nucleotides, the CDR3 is TGTGCCAGCAGCTTGGGAACGGGACAGGCCATATTCGGGGGCTACACCTTC. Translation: CASSLGTGQAIFGGYTF.

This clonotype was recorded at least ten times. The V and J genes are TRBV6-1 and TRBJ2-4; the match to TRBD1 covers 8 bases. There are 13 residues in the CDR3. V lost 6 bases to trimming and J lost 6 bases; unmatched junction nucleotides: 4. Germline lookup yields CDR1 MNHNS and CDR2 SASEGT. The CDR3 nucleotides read TGTGCCAGCAGCCGCGACAGGGGAAACATTCAGTACTTC. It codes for CASSRDRGNIQYF.

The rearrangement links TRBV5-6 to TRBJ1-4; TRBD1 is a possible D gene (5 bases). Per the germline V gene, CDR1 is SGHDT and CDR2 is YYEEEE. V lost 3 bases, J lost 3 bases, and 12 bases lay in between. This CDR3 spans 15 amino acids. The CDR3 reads CASSSRGGSNEKLFF. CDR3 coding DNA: TGTGCCAGCAGCTCACGCGGGGGGTCTAATGAAAAACTGTTTTTT.

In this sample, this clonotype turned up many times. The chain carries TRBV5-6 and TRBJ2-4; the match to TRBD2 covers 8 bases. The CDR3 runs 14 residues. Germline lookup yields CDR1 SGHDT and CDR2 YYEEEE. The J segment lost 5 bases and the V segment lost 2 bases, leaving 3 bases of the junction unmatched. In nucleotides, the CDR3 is TGTGCCAGCAGCTTCGGCGGGGGGCAAAACATTCAGTACTTC. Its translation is CASSFGGGQNIQYF.

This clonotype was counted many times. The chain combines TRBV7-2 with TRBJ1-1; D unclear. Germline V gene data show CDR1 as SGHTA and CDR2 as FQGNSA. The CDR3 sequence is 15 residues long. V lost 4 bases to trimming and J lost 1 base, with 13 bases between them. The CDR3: CASSSSFWGNTEAFF. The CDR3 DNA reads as TGTGCCAGCAGCTCCTCTTTTTGGGGGAACACTGAAGCTTTCTTT.

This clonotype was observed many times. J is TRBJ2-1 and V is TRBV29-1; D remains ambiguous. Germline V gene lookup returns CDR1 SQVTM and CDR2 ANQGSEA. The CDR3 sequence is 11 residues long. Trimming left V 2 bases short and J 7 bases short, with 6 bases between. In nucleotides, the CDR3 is TGCAGCGTTGAATTTGCGAATGAGCAGTTCTTC. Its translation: CSVEFANEQFF.

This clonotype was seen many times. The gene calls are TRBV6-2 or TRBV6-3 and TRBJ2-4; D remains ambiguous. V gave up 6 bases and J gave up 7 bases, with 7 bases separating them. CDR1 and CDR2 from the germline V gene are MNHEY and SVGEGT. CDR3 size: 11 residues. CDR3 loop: CASRTVNIQYF. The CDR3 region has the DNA TGTGCCAGCAGAACGGTGAACATTCAGTACTTC.

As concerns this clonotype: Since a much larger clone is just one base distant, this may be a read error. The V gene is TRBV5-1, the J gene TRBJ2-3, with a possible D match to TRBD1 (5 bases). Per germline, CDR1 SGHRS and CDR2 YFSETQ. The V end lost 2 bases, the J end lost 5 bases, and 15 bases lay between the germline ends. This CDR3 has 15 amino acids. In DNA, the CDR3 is TGCGCCAGCAGCTTACAGGAACCAGACAGAGATACGCAGTATTTT. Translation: CASSLQEPDRDTQYF. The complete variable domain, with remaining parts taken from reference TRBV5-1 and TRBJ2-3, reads KAGVTQTPRYLIKTRGQQVTLSCSPISGHRSVSWYQQTPGQGLQFLFEYFSETQRNKGNFPGRFSGRQFSNSRSEMNVSTLELGDSALYLCASSLQEPDRDTQYFGPGTRLTVL.

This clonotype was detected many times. This CDR3 reads CSASLQAPGQPQHF. CDR3 DNA: TGCAGTGCTAGTCTCCAGGCCCCAGGTCAGCCCCAGCATTTT. The chain is built from TRBV20-1 and TRBJ1-5; D is undetermined. CDR1 and CDR2 from the germline V gene are DFQATT and SNEGSKA (reference sequence). Trimming took off 3 bases at V and 6 bases at J, with 15 bases between the two ends. This CDR3 spans 14 amino acids.

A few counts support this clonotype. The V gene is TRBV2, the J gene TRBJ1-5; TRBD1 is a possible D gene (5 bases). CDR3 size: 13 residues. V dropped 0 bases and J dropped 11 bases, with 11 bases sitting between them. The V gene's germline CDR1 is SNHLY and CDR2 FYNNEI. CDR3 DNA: TGTGCCAGCAGTGAAGCCGGGGGGTTGGCCCAGCATTTT. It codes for CASSEAGGLAQHF.

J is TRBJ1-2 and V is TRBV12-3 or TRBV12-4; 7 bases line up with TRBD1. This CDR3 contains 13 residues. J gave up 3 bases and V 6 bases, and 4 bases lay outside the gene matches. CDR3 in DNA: TGTGCCAGCAGCGTCGACAGGGACTATGGCTACACCTTC. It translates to CASSVDRDYGYTF.